These 32 T cell receptor beta chains were sequenced from one sample in a study of blood T cell repertoires in COVID-19. Repertoires were generated with immunoSEQ multiplex PCR, while TCRdb's copy carries only in-frame clones and drops some. The table lists under 200,000 clones, under 90% of them singletons. The specimen sequenced was PBMCs or T cells enriched from blood (not recorded which). The receptors stem from a man in his forties or fifties who had recovered from COVID-19.

V usage is TRBV11-2 and J usage is TRBJ2-7; D may be TRBD1 (5 bases). The CDR3 is 15 residues long. CDR1 and CDR2 from the germline V gene are SGHAT and FQNNGV. With 5 bases removed from V and 2 bases from J, the gap between germline ends came to 16 bases. The CDR3 spells CASSLTDQDTYEQYF. The CDR3 nucleotides are TGTGCCAGCAGCCTTACGGACCAGGACACCTACGAGCAGTACTTC.

V gene TRBV11-2 combines with J gene TRBJ2-2; 7 bases are a match to TRBD1. Germline assignment: CDR1 SGHAT and CDR2 FQNNGV. This CDR3 region has 15 residues. The V segment lost 5 bases and the J segment 0 bases; nucleotides outside the gene matches: 3. CDR3: CASSRGQTNTGELFF. The CDR3, as DNA: TGTGCCAGCAGCCGGGGACAGACGAACACCGGGGAGCTGTTTTTT.

V gene TRBV5-8 combines with J gene TRBJ2-3; tentatively, D is TRBD1 (6 bases). Germline loops: CDR1 SGHTS, CDR2 YDEGEE. This CDR3 is built from 17 residues. Trimming took off 4 bases at V and 4 bases at J, with 22 bases between the two ends. CDR3 in amino acids: CASSKFRDTIGPDTQYF. CDR3 DNA: TGTGCCAGCAGCAAGTTCCGGGACACCATTGGCCCAGATACGCAGTATTTT.

This chain links TRBV5-1 with TRBJ2-2; the match to TRBD2 covers 10 bases. V was clipped by 3 bases and J by 4 bases; unmatched bases: 6. This CDR3 has 16 amino acids. CDR1 is SGHRS and CDR2 is YFSETQ in the germline V gene. CDR3 sequence: CASSWTSGATTGELFF. The CDR3 DNA follows: TGCGCCAGCAGCTGGACTAGCGGAGCTACCACCGGGGAGCTGTTTTTT.

The chain carries TRBV18 and TRBJ1-6, with D maybe TRBD1 (5 bases). Trimming took 3 bases from V and 9 from J, leaving 12 bases between them. The CDR3 loop spans 14 amino acids. The V gene's germline CDR1 is KGHSH and CDR2 LQKENI. CDR3 in amino acids: CASSPGAGISPLHF. As DNA, the CDR3 is TGTGCCAGCTCACCTGGGGCAGGGATTTCACCCCTCCACTTT. The full variable domain, in which reference TRBV18 and TRBJ1-6 provide the parts outside the CDR3, is NAGVMQNPRHLVRRRGQEARLRCSPMKGHSHVYWYRQLPEEGLKFMVYLQKENIIDESGMPKERFSAEFPKEGPSILRIQQVVRGDSAAYFCASSPGAGISPLHFGNGTRLTVT.

The CDR3 sequence: CAWDRGRGYGYTF. The DNA of the CDR3 is TGTGCCTGGGACAGGGGGCGCGGCTATGGCTACACCTTC. V usage is TRBV30 and J usage is TRBJ1-2; 10 bases agree with TRBD1. The CDR3 consists of 13 residues. V dropped 5 bases and J dropped 4; count of bases not matched to a gene: 4. Per germline, CDR1 GTSNPN and CDR2 SVGIG (reference sequence).

CDR3 coding DNA: TGTGCCAGCAGCCAAGAAATGACAGGGTACTACGAGCAGTACTTC. Residues: CASSQEMTGYYEQYF. This chain uses TRBV4-2 with TRBJ2-7; TRBD1 agrees at 7 bases. Germline V CDR1 and CDR2: LGHNA, YNFKEQ. After removal of 0 bases from V and 3 bases from J, the junction contained 5 bases not matched to a gene. The CDR3 runs to 15 residues.

The chain links TRBV18 to TRBJ1-1; D gene unclear. The ends were cut back, 2 bases at V and 1 base at J, with 11 bases in the middle. CDR3 length equals 15 residues. Germline CDR1 KGHSH, CDR2 LQKENI. Here the CDR3 DNA reads TGTGCCAGCTCACCATTCCGAGGAGAGAACACTGAAGCTTTCTTT. Protein sequence: CASSPFRGENTEAFF.

The V call is TRBV5-1, the J call TRBJ1-1; 7 bases match TRBD1. V shed 4 bases, J shed 7 bases, and the junction held 10 bases outside the gene matches. CDR3 length equals 14 residues. CDR1 and CDR2 (germline): SGHRS, YFSETQ. In DNA, the CDR3 is TGCGCCAGCAGCAAATTCTACAGGGGAAGTGAAGCTTTCTTT. Protein: CASSKFYRGSEAFF. Supplemented by reference TRBV5-1 and TRBJ1-1, the full variable domain reads KAGVTQTPRYLIKTRGQQVTLSCSPISGHRSVSWYQQTPGQGLQFLFEYFSETQRNKGNFPGRFSGRQFSNSRSEMNVSTLELGDSALYLCASSKFYRGSEAFFGQGTRLTVV.

The J gene is TRBJ2-3, the V gene TRBV18; possibly TRBD2 for D (5 bases). The ends were cut back, 6 bases at V and 0 bases at J, with 19 bases in the middle. Germline values: CDR1 KGHSH, CDR2 LQKENI. CDR3 length: 17 amino acids. The CDR3 DNA reads TGTGCCAGCTCCCCTTCTGGCGGGCGGATAAGCACAGATACGCAGTATTTT. It codes for CASSPSGGRISTDTQYF.

The chain recombines TRBV6-6 with TRBJ1-3; 8 positions agree with TRBD1. The CDR3 length is 16 residues. V lost 5 bases, J lost 4 bases, and 10 bases stayed unmatched. Per germline, CDR1 MNHNY and CDR2 SVGAGI (reference sequence). The DNA for the CDR3 is TGTGCCAGCAGTACCGGGACAGGCGTTAAGGGAAACACCATATATTTT. This translates into CASSTGTGVKGNTIYF.

This clone was observed a handful of times. This chain uses TRBV7-2 with TRBJ1-5, with unresolved D. CDR1 and CDR2 from the germline V gene are SGHTA and FQGNSA. The CDR3 runs 14 residues. V lost 2 bases and J lost 3, with 8 bases in between. Here the CDR3 reads CASSLTVDNQPQHF. CDR3 DNA: TGTGCCAGCAGCTTAACAGTAGACAATCAGCCCCAGCATTTT.

The chain uses TRBV4-3 and TRBJ1-2; the D is unclear. Germline V gene sequence: CDR1 LGHNA, CDR2 YSLEER. V lost 0 bases and J 4 bases, leaving 15 bases between the germline ends. This CDR3 contains 16 residues. This CDR3 reads CASSQDIQVPTYGYTF. The CDR3 DNA is TGCGCCAGCAGCCAAGATATTCAGGTACCAACCTATGGCTACACCTTC.

V usage is TRBV19 and J usage is TRBJ1-5; no definite D call. The CDR3 has 14 residues. CDR1 is LNHDA, CDR2 SQIVND, per germline (reference sequence). Trimming removed 5 bases at V and 7 bases at J, with 15 bases between. CDR3 residues: CASSHGRVGQPQHF. The CDR3, as DNA: TGTGCCAGTAGTCACGGCCGGGTCGGCCAGCCCCAGCATTTT.

The V gene is TRBV5-4, the J gene TRBJ2-3; 7 bases are a match to TRBD1. The ends lost 4 bases at V and 2 bases at J; junction bases unmatched: 7. The germline V gene has CDR1 SGHNT and CDR2 YYREEE (reference sequence). This CDR3 spans 15 amino acids. The CDR3 here is CASSMGQTVTDTQYF. CDR3 sequence (DNA): TGTGCCAGCAGCATGGGACAGACCGTCACAGATACGCAGTATTTT.

The chain couples TRBV19 to TRBJ2-1; tentatively, D is TRBD2 (6 bases). V lost 1 base, J lost 1 base, and 8 bases lay in between. The CDR3 sequence is 15 residues long. The germline V gene encodes CDR1 LNHDA and CDR2 SQIVND (reference sequence). The CDR3 is CASSIGGVSYNEQFF. The CDR3 bases are TGTGCCAGTAGTATAGGGGGGGTGTCCTACAATGAGCAGTTCTTC.

This sequence joins TRBV4-1 and TRBJ2-5; tentatively, D is TRBD2 (6 bases). Germline-derived CDR1 and CDR2 are MGHRA and YSYEKL. Trimming left V 3 bases short and J 2 bases short, with 16 bases between. CDR3 length equals 16 residues. In DNA, the CDR3 is TGCGCCAGCAGCCAGAGTGGAGGGCAGGTACAAGAGACCCAGTACTTC. Encoded protein: CASSQSGGQVQETQYF.

V is TRBV7-9 and J is TRBJ2-7; TRBD2 matches at 8 bases. This CDR3 contains 15 residues. V shed 4 bases, J shed 2 bases, and the junction held 7 bases outside the gene matches. Germline CDR1 and CDR2: SEHNR and FQNEAQ (reference sequence). The CDR3 DNA follows: TGTGCCAGCAGCTCTGGACTAGCCCGGGCCTACGAGCAGTACTTC. Translation gives CASSSGLARAYEQYF. Full variable domain (outside the CDR3, taken from reference TRBV7-9 and TRBJ2-7): DTGVSQNPRHKITKRGQNVTFRCDPISEHNRLYWYRQTLGQGPEFLTYFQNEAQLEKSRLLSDRFSAERPKGSFSTLEIQRTEQGDSAMYLCASSSGLARAYEQYFGPGTRLTVT.

This chain uses TRBV7-2 with TRBJ2-7; 11 bases agree with TRBD2. Germline values: CDR1 SGHTA, CDR2 FQGNSA. There are 14 residues in the CDR3. The V segment lost 5 bases and the J segment 3 bases; nucleotides outside the gene matches: 3. The CDR3 DNA reads as TGTGCCAGCAGCCCTAGCGGGGGGTTCTACGAGCAGTACTTC. This codes for CASSPSGGFYEQYF.

The chain employs TRBV20-1 and TRBJ1-5; 8 positions match TRBD1. After removal of 3 bases from V and 0 bases from J, the junction contained 7 bases not matched to a gene. From germline, CDR1 is DFQATT and CDR2 SNEGSKA (reference sequence). The CDR3 is made up of 16 amino acids. The CDR3 DNA is TGCAGTGCTAGTAGGGGACAGGTCTATAGCAATCAGCCCCAGCATTTT. As protein: CSASRGQVYSNQPQHF.

This clone was counted a single time. This chain joins TRBV24-1 and TRBJ2-3; possible D gene TRBD2, 5 bases. The germline CDR1 and CDR2 sequences are KGHDR and SFDVKD. The CDR3 covers 14 residues. V was pared by 2 bases and J by 1 base, with 6 bases between. The CDR3: CATSDSRGTDTQYF. In nucleotides, the CDR3 is TGTGCCACCAGTGATTCGCGGGGCACAGATACGCAGTATTTT.

This sequence joins TRBV9 and TRBJ2-2; 9 nucleotides agree with TRBD1. There are 18 residues in the CDR3. V shed 2 bases and J 7 bases; nucleotides not matched to a gene: 15. The germline CDR1 and CDR2 sequences are SGDLS and YYNGEE. CDR3 in amino acids: CASSVLHGGQGLIGELFF. In nucleotides, the CDR3 is TGTGCCAGCAGCGTTCTTCATGGGGGACAGGGACTAATCGGGGAGCTGTTTTTT.

This clone was counted between two and nine times. The chain couples TRBV5-1 to TRBJ2-7; D ambiguous. Germline lookup yields CDR1 SGHRS and CDR2 YFSETQ. The V gene lost 0 bases and the J gene lost 3 bases, with 7 bases spanning the gap. CDR3 size: 13 residues. CDR3 DNA: TGCGCCAGCAGCTTGGAGCCAGGCTACGAGCAGTACTTC. As protein: CASSLEPGYEQYF.

This clone was seen a few times. The chain combines TRBV7-9 with TRBJ1-6; possibly TRBD1 for D (5 bases). With 6 bases removed from V and 7 bases from J, the gap between germline ends came to 13 bases. The CDR3 runs 14 residues. Germline values: CDR1 SEHNR, CDR2 FQNEAQ (reference sequence). The CDR3 loop reads CASRDGGRNSPLHF. CDR3 DNA: TGTGCCAGCAGAGACGGGGGTCGCAATTCACCCCTCCACTTT.

This clone was picked up a small number of times. This chain joins TRBV3-1 (or the pseudogene TRBV3-2) and TRBJ1-5; tentative D call: TRBD1 (6 bases). This CDR3 spans 14 amino acids. The V gene lost 4 bases and the J gene lost 5 bases, with 12 bases spanning the gap. From germline, CDR1 is LGHDT and CDR2 YNNKEL (reference sequence). The CDR3 coding sequence is TGTGCCAGCAGCCTCGGGGGGGCCTATCAGCCCCAGCATTTT. Protein sequence: CASSLGGAYQPQHF.

This chain uses TRBV19 with TRBJ1-4; a possible D gene is TRBD1 (5 bases). CDR1 LNHDA and CDR2 SQIVND come from the germline V gene (reference sequence). The ends were cut back, 4 bases at V and 0 bases at J, with 12 bases in the middle. CDR3 length: 16 amino acids. The CDR3 region is CASSRGGPATNEKLFF. Written as DNA, the CDR3 is TGTGCCAGTAGTAGGGGGGGACCTGCAACTAATGAAAAACTGTTTTTT.

The chain employs TRBV9 and TRBJ2-3; TRBD2 agrees at 13 bases. This CDR3 region has 19 residues. J gave up 5 bases and V 4 bases, and 16 bases lay outside the gene matches. From germline, CDR1 is SGDLS and CDR2 YYNGEE. CDR3 residues: CASSNNILGLAGWVDTQYF. The CDR3 nucleotides read TGTGCCAGCAGCAATAACATTCTGGGACTAGCGGGGTGGGTAGATACGCAGTATTTT.

The V and J genes are TRBV5-4 and TRBJ2-5; 8 nucleotides line up with TRBD2. The CDR3 is 15 residues long. The trim removed 3 bases at V and 4 bases at J, leaving 8 bases unmatched. Germline V gives CDR1 SGHNT, CDR2 YYREEE (reference sequence). The CDR3 DNA reads TGTGCCAGCAGCTCAAAAGGGCGGGGGGCAGAGACCCAGTACTTC. It translates to CASSSKGRGAETQYF.

V gene TRBV30 combines with J gene TRBJ1-3; possible D gene TRBD1, 5 bases. This CDR3 region has 14 residues. V was clipped by 2 bases and J by 0 bases, with 8 bases between them. Germline lookup yields CDR1 GTSNPN and CDR2 SVGIG (reference sequence). This CDR3 reads CAWSRGSSGNTIYF. The CDR3 DNA reads as TGTGCCTGGAGTCGGGGGTCCTCTGGAAACACCATATATTTT.

J is TRBJ2-3 and V is TRBV5-1; TRBD2 agrees at 9 bases. Germline CDR1 SGHRS, CDR2 YFSETQ. Trimming cost V 6 bases and J 4 bases; bases outside gene matches: 12. CDR3 size: 16 residues. The CDR3, as DNA: TGCGCCAGCACCTCCCGCGGGGGGGGCCGCGCAGATACGCAGTATTTT. This translates into CASTSRGGGRADTQYF.

The chain couples TRBV7-2 to TRBJ1-5, with D perhaps matching TRBD1 (5 bases). The CDR3 spans 15 residues. Per the germline V gene, CDR1 is SGHTA and CDR2 is FQGNSA. V dropped 4 bases and J dropped 5 bases, with 15 bases sitting between them. CDR3 sequence: CASSSTQGSHQPQHF. CDR3 DNA sequence: TGTGCCAGCAGCTCCACGCAGGGATCGCATCAGCCCCAGCATTTT.

V is TRBV6-5 and J is TRBJ2-7; TRBD1 matches at 7 bases. Germline values: CDR1 MNHEY, CDR2 SVGAGI. The CDR3 loop spans 15 amino acids. V trimming: 6 bases; J trimming: 0 bases; junction bases outside the gene matches: 8. The CDR3: CASSAYGTVSYEQYF. In DNA form, the CDR3 reads TGTGCCAGCAGCGCGTACGGGACAGTCTCCTACGAGCAGTACTTC.